This passage covers 20 T cell receptor beta chains from one sample sequenced in a study of prognosis after radiotherapy for stage I lung cancer. Multiplex PCR, run in two rounds, amplified TCR beta CDR3 from genomic DNA. It was primers specific to each TRBV and TRBJ gene that first-round PCR used. TCRdb re-called the multiplex PCR reads with MiXCR, one entry per CDR3 protein. The top ten hold less than 30% of the sample, which has almost 40,000 distinct CDR3 sequences, around 22% seen once. Here the sequenced sample was PBMCs, taken before or after stereotactic body radiation therapy (not recorded which). The receptors originated from a donor over 45 with non-small cell lung cancer.

This clonotype was found once. The rearrangement uses TRBV5-4 and TRBJ1-6, with TRBD1 identical over 8 bases. CDR3 length: 18 amino acids. Germline V gives CDR1 SGHNT, CDR2 YYREEE (reference sequence). Unmatched junction bases numbered 16, after V lost 5 bases and J lost 6 bases. CDR3 sequence: CASSSRYRGATFNSPLHF. The DNA for the CDR3 is TGTGCCAGCAGTTCCAGGTACAGGGGGGCGACTTTTAATTCACCCCTCCACTTT.

Note on this clonotype: This clone may be a read error of a much larger clone one base away. V is TRBV6-2 or TRBV6-3 and J is TRBJ2-5; TRBD1 matches at 7 bases. The junction had 11 bases not matched to a gene; V was cut back by 4 bases and J by 0 bases. This CDR3 has 17 amino acids. Germline V CDR1 and CDR2: MNHEY, SVGEGT. The CDR3 DNA is TGTGCCAGCAGTTGGAGAAGGGGGCGAAGACACCAAGAGACCCAGTACTTC. The encoded protein is CASSWRRGRRHQETQYF.

This clonotype appeared a single time. A junction boundary mismatches the germline segment, possibly from a read error. The genes are TRBV28 and TRBJ2-1; possibly TRBD1 or TRBD2 for D (5 bases each). The length of the CDR3 is 15 residues. From germline, CDR1 is MDHEN and CDR2 SYDVKM. Written as DNA, the CDR3 is TGTGCCAGCAGGGGGCCGGTCAGCGGATACAATGAGCAGTTCTTT. This codes for CASRGPVSGYNEQFF.

Concerning this clonotype itself: A far bigger clonotype differs at one base, so this is likely a read error. J is TRBJ2-6 and V is TRBV6-4, with 7 nucleotides matching TRBD1. The junction had 11 bases not matched to a gene; V was cut back by 7 bases and J by 5 bases. Germline V gene lookup returns CDR1 MRHNA and CDR2 SNTAGT. This CDR3 is built from 16 residues. The CDR3 DNA is TGTGCCAGCATCATGACAGGGTGGGGTTGGGCCAACGTCCTGACTTTC. This codes for CASIMTGWGWANVLTF.

The sample holds many counts of this clonotype. The chain carries TRBV27 and TRBJ2-7; TRBD2 matches at 12 bases. Germline values: CDR1 MNHEY, CDR2 SMNVEV (reference sequence). The J segment lost 2 bases and the V segment lost 6 bases, leaving 5 bases of the junction unmatched. CDR3 length equals 15 residues. This chain's CDR3 is CASRLAGGVAYEQYF. In DNA, the CDR3 is TGTGCCAGCAGACTAGCGGGAGGCGTAGCCTACGAGCAGTACTTC.

This clonotype occurred many times. In DNA, the CDR3 is TGTGCCAGCAGTTCCTCGCAGACAACCTACGAGCAGTACTTC. Residues: CASSSSQTTYEQYF. The rearrangement links TRBV6-9 to TRBJ2-7; no definite D call. Trimming shortened V by 4 bases and J by 2 bases, and 12 bases separated the two germline ends. CDR3 size: 14 residues. Per the germline V gene, CDR1 is MNHGY and CDR2 is SVAAGI.

To note about this clonotype: A far bigger clonotype differs at one base, so this is likely a read error. V and J are TRBV6-2 or TRBV6-3 and TRBJ2-1; TRBD2 is a possible D gene (5 bases). With 7 bases removed from V and 12 bases from J, the gap between germline ends came to 16 bases. The V gene's germline CDR1 is MNHEY and CDR2 SVGEGT. The CDR3 is 12 amino acids. The CDR3 region has the DNA TGTGCCAGCATTGAAGCGGCTGGCTTGCAGTTCTTC. This encodes CASIEAAGLQFF.

This clonotype was observed at least ten times. This chain uses TRBV5-1 with TRBJ2-1; D not certain. V lost 1 base, J lost 6 bases, and 5 bases lay in between. The germline gives CDR1 SGHRS, CDR2 YFSETQ. This CDR3 has 12 residues. CDR3 residues: CASSLKGNEQFF. In nucleotides, the CDR3 is TGCGCCAGCAGCTTGAAGGGCAATGAGCAGTTCTTC.

There are many counts of this clonotype. The V call is TRBV12-3 or TRBV12-4, the J call TRBJ2-7; 8 positions agree with TRBD1. Trimming cost V 6 bases and J 3 bases; bases outside gene matches: 10. The CDR3 consists of 15 residues. The CDR3 nucleotides are TGTGCCAGCAGCTGGACTACAGGGGGAGGCTACGAGCAGTACTTC. Residues: CASSWTTGGGYEQYF.

This clonotype was picked up many times. This chain uses TRBV6-4 with TRBJ2-7; D is possibly TRBD1 (8 bases). Germline V CDR1 and CDR2: MRHNA, SNTAGT. This CDR3 region has 14 residues. The V end was cut by 8 bases, the J end by 4 bases, with 18 bases between. CDR3 sequence: CASGGTGGGYEQYF. The CDR3 DNA is TGTGCCAGCGGTGGTACAGGGGGGGGGTACGAGCAGTACTTC.

This clonotype was recorded once. The chain has TRBV9 and TRBJ2-5, with 8 bases lining up with TRBD1. V was clipped by 2 bases and J by 4 bases; unmatched bases: 10. This CDR3 is built from 16 residues. Germline values: CDR1 SGDLS, CDR2 YYNGEE. The CDR3 is CASSVDTGGLGETQYF. In DNA, the CDR3 is TGTGCCAGCAGCGTCGATACAGGGGGGTTAGGAGAGACCCAGTACTTC.

The sample holds many counts of this clonotype. The chain carries TRBV2 and TRBJ2-3, with a weak D call TRBD2 (5 bases). The CDR3 totals 13 residues. Trimming removed 9 bases from V and 1 base from J, with 11 bases in between. CDR1 and CDR2 from the germline V gene are SNHLY and FYNNEI. The CDR3 is CASRTGRTDTQYF. CDR3 nucleotides: TGTGCCAGTAGGACTGGCCGCACAGATACGCAGTATTTT.

This clonotype has a count of ten or more. The chain combines TRBV3-1 with TRBJ1-6; D call uncertain. CDR3 length equals 12 residues. Germline CDR1 is LGHDT and CDR2 is YNNKEL (reference sequence). Trimming pared 7 bases from V and 10 bases from J, leaving 11 bases between. The CDR3 sequence: CASTLGTSPLHF. For the CDR3, the DNA is TGTGCCAGCACCCTAGGTACGTCACCCCTCCACTTT.

This clonotype came up many times. V usage is TRBV20-1 and J usage is TRBJ2-5; D remains unclear. The CDR3 extends over 11 amino acids. Looked up from germline, CDR1 is DFQATT and CDR2 is SNEGSKA (reference sequence). Trimming took off 4 bases at V and 2 bases at J, with 5 bases between the two ends. The CDR3 reads CSANQQETQYF. The CDR3 DNA follows: TGCAGTGCTAATCAGCAAGAGACCCAGTACTTC.

This clonotype was counted ten times or more. The chain is built from TRBV7-2 and TRBJ2-3; 8 positions agree with TRBD2. In germline, CDR1 is SGHTA, CDR2 FQGNSA. This CDR3 spans 17 amino acids. The V and J ends lost 6 bases and 1 base, in that order; junction bases with no gene match: 12. The CDR3 DNA reads TGTGCCAGCAGTCCCGGGGGGGCGGGAGCGGGCACAGATACGCAGTATTTT. It is translated as CASSPGGAGAGTDTQYF.

Regarding this clonotype: A much more abundant neighbour one base away suggests this may be a read error. This chain links TRBV15 with TRBJ2-1; the match to TRBD2 covers 13 bases. J gave up 7 bases and V 2 bases, and 8 bases lay outside the gene matches. In germline, CDR1 is LNHNV, CDR2 YYDKDF (reference sequence). The CDR3 is 17 amino acids. The CDR3 spells CATSRSRLAGGGNEQFF. For the CDR3, the DNA is TGTGCCACCAGCAGATCCCGACTAGCGGGGGGCGGGAATGAGCAGTTCTTC.

This clonotype has ten or more counts. The chain links TRBV10-3 to TRBJ2-7; D is ambiguous. There are 14 residues in the CDR3. V was clipped by 10 bases and J by 6 bases, with 22 bases between them. Germline CDR1 reads ENHRY; CDR2 reads SYGVKD. DNA for the CDR3: TGTGCCACGGGCGCGGCGGTCTCCCCTAGCGAGCAGTACTTC. As protein: CATGAAVSPSEQYF.

This clonotype was detected many times. This sequence joins TRBV6-5 and TRBJ2-7, with 7 bases that match TRBD1. Germline V CDR1 and CDR2: MNHEY, SVGAGI. The CDR3 length is 15 residues. The V gene end was trimmed by 0 bases and the J gene end by 2 bases; junction bases not matched to a gene: 4. The CDR3 nucleotides are TGTGCCAGCAGTTACTCCGCAGGGGGTCCCTACGAGCAGTACTTC. Residues: CASSYSAGGPYEQYF.

The rearrangement joins TRBV6-2 or TRBV6-3 to TRBJ2-5; a weak D match, TRBD1 (6 bases). CDR1 MNHEY and CDR2 SVGEGT come from the germline V gene. This CDR3 comprises 16 residues. V lost 5 bases and J 8 bases, leaving 24 bases between the germline ends. The CDR3 reads CASSEVSGTWADTQYF. DNA for the CDR3: TGTGCCAGCAGTGAAGTCTCCGGGACATGGGCGGATACCCAGTACTTC.

About this clonotype itself: A much bigger clone sits one base away, suggesting this may be a read error. V gene TRBV5-6 combines with J gene TRBJ1-1; TRBD1 is a possible D gene (5 bases). Germline V CDR1 and CDR2: SGHDT, YYEEEE. The ends were cut back, 0 bases at V and 4 bases at J, with 13 bases in the middle. CDR3 length: 15 amino acids. The CDR3 nucleotides read TGTGCCAGCAGCTTGGTTGGACACATGATCACTGAAGCTTTCTTT. Encoded protein: CASSLVGHMITEAFF.